This T cell receptor beta chain was captured in a study of blood T cell repertoires in COVID-19. Study at large: Nucleic acid was either cDNA or gDNA, and it came from T cells, B-cell-depleted T cells, or PBMCs.

Between the trimmed V and J ends, which lost 3 bases and 6 bases, there was a span of 10 bases. This CDR3 region has 13 residues. Germline V lookup: CDR1 MGHRA, CDR2 YSYEKL. Only in-frame clones appear in the TCRdb table, and some are missing; sequencing was by immunoSEQ multiplex PCR. The profile shows 150,000 to 200,000 clones, around 80% of them singletons. For recovered donors of Cohort 3, there were two negative PCRs, clearance, or symptom resolution. This rearrangement joins TRBV4-1 to TRBJ2-3, with a weak D call TRBD2 (5 bases). This clonotype was obtained from an older woman who had recovered from COVID-19. The sequenced material came from PBMCs or T cells enriched from blood (not recorded which). DNA of the CDR3: TGCGCCAGCAGCCAGTTGCCGGGGGATACGCAGTATTTT. Its protein product is CASSQLPGDTQYF.